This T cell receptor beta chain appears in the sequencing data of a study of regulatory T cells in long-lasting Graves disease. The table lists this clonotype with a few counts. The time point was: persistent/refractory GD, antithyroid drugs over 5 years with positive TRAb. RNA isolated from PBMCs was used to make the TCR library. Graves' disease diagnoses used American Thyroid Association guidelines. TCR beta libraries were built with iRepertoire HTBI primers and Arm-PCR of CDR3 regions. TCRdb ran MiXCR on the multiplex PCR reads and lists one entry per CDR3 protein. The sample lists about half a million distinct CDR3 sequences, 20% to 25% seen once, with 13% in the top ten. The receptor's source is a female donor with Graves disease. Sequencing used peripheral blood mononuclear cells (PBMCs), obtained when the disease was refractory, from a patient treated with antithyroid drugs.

This chain's CDR3 is CAISESPGSGGDGYTF. The DNA of the CDR3 is TGTGCCATCAGTGAGTCCCCAGGGTCGGGTGGAGATGGCTACACCTTC. The rearrangement links TRBV10-3 to TRBJ1-2; perhaps TRBD1 as D (5 bases). Deletions cut 0 bases from V and 6 bases from J, with 17 bases between. Per germline, CDR1 ENHRY and CDR2 SYGVKD. The CDR3 contains 16 residues.